A single sample gave rise to the 11 T cell receptor beta chains below, sequenced in a study of shared clonotypes between healthy human individuals. Assay used: immunoSEQ multiplex PCR; TCRdb lists only in-frame clones, some missing. The sample has 2 million to 2.5 million clones, just under 95% seen once. Sequenced input: naive CD4+ T cells from PBMCs. Described subset: CD45RA+ positively selected. The origin of the receptors is a man aged 18 to 29 in good health. Some clones in this sample may be carry-over from other donors' samples.

The chain recombines TRBV5-6 with TRBJ2-1; D unresolved. V was cut by 0 bases and J by 8 bases, with 12 bases left in between. Germline V gene sequence: CDR1 SGHDT, CDR2 YYEEEE. The CDR3 consists of 14 residues. The CDR3 DNA follows: TGTGCCAGCAGCTTGGGCCCCGGAAGCTATGAGCAGTTCTTC. Protein product: CASSLGPGSYEQFF.

The chain employs TRBV4-2 and TRBJ1-3, with D possibly being TRBD1 (5 bases). V lost 0 bases and J 3 bases, leaving 9 bases between the germline ends. In germline, CDR1 is LGHNA, CDR2 YNFKEQ. The CDR3 has 15 amino acids. Written as DNA, the CDR3 is TGTGCCAGCAGCCAAGACAGGGTGAATGGAAACACCATATATTTT. This sequence encodes CASSQDRVNGNTIYF.

Comment on this clone: The sample has other DNA sequences that encode this CDR3 too. V and J are TRBV20-1 and TRBJ2-5; no reliable D call. Trimming pared 3 bases from V and 2 bases from J, leaving 4 bases between. CDR1 and CDR2 from the germline V gene are DFQATT and SNEGSKA (reference sequence). The CDR3 covers 11 residues. The chain's CDR3 is CSAREQETQYF. CDR3 coding DNA: TGCAGTGCTAGGGAACAAGAGACCCAGTACTTC.

The CDR3 bases are TGTGCCAGCAGCACCCCGGGACAGACCACAGATACGCAGTATTTT. It encodes CASSTPGQTTDTQYF. J is TRBJ2-3 and V is TRBV7-6, with 7 bases matching TRBD1. The CDR3 spans 15 residues. Germline lookup yields CDR1 SGHVS and CDR2 FNYEAQ. Trimming cost V 5 bases and J 2 bases; bases outside gene matches: 7.

This clone was found once. This chain connects TRBV9 to TRBJ2-1; TRBD2 agrees at 10 bases. Germline V lookup: CDR1 SGDLS, CDR2 YYNGEE. The trim removed 3 bases at V and 8 bases at J, leaving 5 bases unmatched. There are 14 residues in the CDR3. CDR3 DNA: TGTGCCAGCAGCGGGACTAGCGGCACATATGAGCAGTTCTTC. It specifies CASSGTSGTYEQFF.

The genes are TRBV6-5 and TRBJ2-4, with a weak D call TRBD2 (5 bases). Germline V gene data show CDR1 as MNHEY and CDR2 as SVGAGI. Trimming left V 6 bases short and J 8 bases short, with 11 bases between. The CDR3 runs 12 residues. This CDR3 is CASRATADIQYF. The CDR3 DNA sequence: TGTGCCAGCAGGGCCACAGCGGACATTCAGTACTTC.

The chain couples TRBV7-6 to TRBJ2-3; no reliable D call. The CDR3 spans 12 residues. Germline CDR1 and CDR2: SGHVS and FNYEAQ. V shed 5 bases and J shed 2 bases, with 5 bases lying between them. The CDR3 region has the DNA TGTGCCAGCAGCCGACCCACAGATACGCAGTATTTT. It codes for CASSRPTDTQYF.

The rearrangement joins TRBV19 to TRBJ2-4; D gene unclear. The ends were cut back, 5 bases at V and 7 bases at J, with 6 bases in the middle. Germline V gene sequence: CDR1 LNHDA, CDR2 SQIVND (reference sequence). CDR3 length: 11 residues. The CDR3 sequence: CASSGSNIQYF. Here the CDR3 DNA reads TGTGCCAGTAGTGGGTCGAACATTCAGTACTTC.

A note on this clone: The junction differs from germline at one of its ends, possibly a read error. The chain joins TRBV11-3 to TRBJ2-5, with 8 bases matching TRBD1. CDR1 is SGHNT, CDR2 YENEEA, per germline. This CDR3 has 14 amino acids. CDR3 sequence reads: CASSPDRGQGTQYF. CDR3 nucleotides: TGTGCCAGCAGCCCCGACAGGGGACAAGGGACCCAGTACTTC.

The chain recombines TRBV9 with TRBJ1-3; a possible D gene is TRBD1 (5 bases). With 0 bases removed from V and 2 bases from J, the gap between germline ends came to 24 bases. The CDR3 length is 20 residues. Germline CDR1 reads SGDLS; CDR2 reads YYNGEE. The CDR3 here is CASSVEEEGVQGRAGNTIYF. The CDR3 nucleotides read TGTGCCAGCAGCGTAGAGGAGGAGGGAGTCCAGGGAAGAGCTGGAAACACCATATATTTT.

The chain uses TRBV5-7 and TRBJ2-1; 12 bases are shared with TRBD1. TRBV5-7 carries the ORF label, with uncertain function. V trimming: 0 bases; J trimming: 7 bases; junction bases outside the gene matches: 8. The CDR3 loop spans 17 amino acids. CDR3 nucleotides: TGTGCCAGCAGCTTGGAGGTGGCGGGACAGGGGGCGAATGAGCAGTTCTTC. It encodes CASSLEVAGQGANEQFF.